The present entry profiles one TCR beta chain with its context. Its antigen is unidentified. No patient received treatment before thyroid surgery. The sample originates from a study of metastatic and nonmetastatic thyroid tumors. Overall study results and limits: Compared with benign nodules, malignant thyroid tumors were reported to have significantly higher TCR beta diversity in both blood and tumor.

The CDR3 runs 16 residues. Trimming left V 5 bases short and J 1 base short, with 18 bases between. The germline CDR1 and CDR2 sequences are SGHRS and YFSETQ. MiXCR was used by TCRdb to re-call the PCR reads. The table has fewer than 4,500 clones, 30% to 45% seen once. Source material: tumor tissue. This chain links TRBV5-1 with TRBJ2-5; tentative D call: TRBD2 (6 bases). The receptor comes from a male donor with papillary thyroid cancer or a benign thyroid nodule (not recorded which). Some clones in this sample may be carry-over from other donors' samples. Here the CDR3 reads CASRGDPLGGQETQYF. The CDR3, as DNA: TGCGCCAGCAGAGGTGATCCCTTGGGGGGCCAAGAGACCCAGTACTTC.